This T cell receptor beta chain was found in a study of T-cell reconstitution after alpha-beta-depleted transplantation in children. Unique molecular identifiers were incorporated into the prepared TCRbeta library. A single record per CDR3 protein comes from TCRdb applying MiXCR to the PCR reads. This sample has just under 350,000 distinct CDR3 sequences; about 17% occur once, and the top ten carry about 41%. This clonotype was seen more than once but under ten times. Its antigen remains unknown. Study-wide results and limits: Some patients showed high day-60 TCRbeta diversity, which derived from surviving recipient T cells and thymic progenitors. Newly generated T cells supplied most T-cell counts and diversity one year post-transplant. Alpha-beta T cells present about two months after transplant were reported to originate from several hundred expanded graft clones.

The input for sequencing was PBMCs, mostly from graft donor cells, taken 360 days after TCRalphabeta/CD19-depleted stem cell transplant. This TCR derives from a male patient under 10 years old who had a stem cell transplant for acute lymphoblastic leukemia, so the T cells may come from the graft donor.

The CDR3 region has the DNA TGTGCCAGCAGTTTAAACAGGGGCTACAATGAGCAGTTCTTC. Amino acid sequence: CASSLNRGYNEQFF. The J gene is TRBJ2-1, the V gene TRBV27; 7 nucleotides align to TRBD1. Germline values: CDR1 MNHEY, CDR2 SMNVEV (reference sequence). CDR3 length: 14 residues. V shed 2 bases and J 3 bases; nucleotides not matched to a gene: 1.